These 9 T cell receptor beta chains were sequenced from one sample in a study of blood T cell repertoires in COVID-19. Sequencing used immunoSEQ multiplex PCR; TCRdb keeps in-frame clones, though not all of them. The sample lists about 430,000 clones, about 88% occurring once. Sequenced material: PBMCs or T cells enriched from blood (not recorded which). The receptors were sampled from a woman between 18 and 29 years old who had been exposed to COVID-19.

The V and J genes are TRBV13 and TRBJ2-2; tentative D call: TRBD1 (6 bases). Germline loops: CDR1 PRHDT, CDR2 FYEKMQ (reference sequence). The V end lost 10 bases, the J end lost 3 bases, and 15 bases lay between the germline ends. The CDR3 consists of 14 residues. CDR3 residues: CATSLAGDTGELFF. The CDR3 DNA sequence: TGTGCCACAAGCTTGGCAGGGGACACCGGGGAGCTGTTTTTT.

This chain joins TRBV6-5 and TRBJ2-1; TRBD1 matches 9 bases. The CDR3 runs 15 residues. Looked up from germline, CDR1 is MNHEY and CDR2 is SVGAGI. J lost 5 bases, V lost 5 bases, and 7 bases had no gene match. The CDR3 loop reads CASSPLDRGNNEQFF. In DNA, the CDR3 is TGTGCCAGCAGTCCTCTGGACAGGGGTAACAATGAGCAGTTCTTC.

This clone was recorded a few times. This rearrangement joins TRBV7-9 to TRBJ2-4, with a weak D call TRBD1 (5 bases). Trimming pared 1 base from V and 8 bases from J, leaving 6 bases between. Germline V lookup: CDR1 SEHNR, CDR2 FQNEAQ (reference sequence). This CDR3 region has 12 residues. The CDR3 here is CASSLGRDIQYF. As DNA, the CDR3 is TGTGCCAGCAGCTTAGGCAGGGACATTCAGTACTTC.

V and J are TRBV30 and TRBJ2-1, with 8 nucleotides matching TRBD1. Losses at the gene ends were 3 bases for V and 6 bases for J; bases not matched to a gene: 4. Germline V gives CDR1 GTSNPN, CDR2 SVGIG (reference sequence). The CDR3 covers 13 residues. The CDR3 region has the DNA TGTGCCTGGAGGGCCAGGGGGCTCAATGAGCAGTTCTTC. This sequence encodes CAWRARGLNEQFF.

This chain joins TRBV3-1 (or the pseudogene TRBV3-2) and TRBJ1-1, with D hard to call. Trimming cost V 0 bases and J 7 bases, with 12 bases left between them. Germline CDR1 reads LGHDT; CDR2 reads YNNKEL (reference sequence). The CDR3 extends over 14 amino acids. The CDR3 DNA sequence: TGTGCCAGCAGCCAAGAAGGGAGACCCGTTGAAGCTTTCTTT. Its protein is CASSQEGRPVEAFF.

V and J are TRBV19 and TRBJ1-5; possibly TRBD1 for D (6 bases). Germline V lookup: CDR1 LNHDA, CDR2 SQIVND (reference sequence). V was trimmed by 5 bases and J by 4 bases, leaving 18 bases between them. There are 16 residues in the CDR3. The CDR3 here is CASSVLPRGGNQPQHF. CDR3 coding DNA: TGTGCCAGTAGTGTCCTCCCGAGGGGGGGGAATCAGCCCCAGCATTTT.

The chain links TRBV28 to TRBJ2-7; 10 bases are a match to TRBD1. Germline CDR1 reads MDHEN; CDR2 reads SYDVKM. The length of the CDR3 is 14 residues. J was trimmed by 4 bases and V by 6 bases; bases with no gene match: 6. The CDR3 protein is CASRVGQGSYEQYF. CDR3 DNA sequence: TGTGCCAGCAGGGTGGGACAGGGGTCTTACGAGCAGTACTTC.

The chain joins TRBV14 to TRBJ2-1; possibly TRBD2 for D (6 bases). Germline V lookup: CDR1 SGHDN, CDR2 FVKESK. This CDR3 is built from 16 residues. V dropped 1 base and J dropped 5 bases, with 15 bases sitting between them. In DNA, the CDR3 is TGTGCCAGCAGCCAAGTTACGGGACTCAAGAACAATGAGCAGTTCTTC. Its protein is CASSQVTGLKNNEQFF.

The chain combines TRBV14 with TRBJ2-5, with 10 nucleotides matching TRBD1. The junction had 12 bases not matched to a gene; V was cut back by 0 bases and J by 5 bases. This CDR3 contains 18 residues. Germline assignment: CDR1 SGHDN and CDR2 FVKESK. The DNA for the CDR3 is TGTGCCAGCAGCCAAGATCTCGACAGGGGGCTACAGGAGGAGACCCAGTACTTC. This encodes CASSQDLDRGLQEETQYF.